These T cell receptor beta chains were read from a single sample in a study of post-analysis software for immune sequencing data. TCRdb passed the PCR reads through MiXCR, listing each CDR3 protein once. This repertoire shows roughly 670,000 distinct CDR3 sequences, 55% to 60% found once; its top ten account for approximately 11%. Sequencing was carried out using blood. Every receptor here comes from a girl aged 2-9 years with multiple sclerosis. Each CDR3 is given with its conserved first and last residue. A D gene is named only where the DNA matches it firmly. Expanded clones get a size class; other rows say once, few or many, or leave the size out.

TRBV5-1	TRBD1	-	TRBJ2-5	TGCGCCAGCAGCCCGGACAGGGCAGTAGAGACCCAGTACTTC	CASSPDRAVETQYF
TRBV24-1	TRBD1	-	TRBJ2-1	TGTGCCACCAGTGACTCAGGGGGCTCCTACAATGAGCAGTTCTTC	CATSDSGGSYNEQFF
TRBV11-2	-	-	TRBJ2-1	TGTGCCAGCAGCTCACAGGTCCTCAATGAGCAGTTCTTC	CASSSQVLNEQFF
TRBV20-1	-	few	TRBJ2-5	TGCAGTGCTTCCATTAACCAAGAGACCCAGTACTTC	CSASINQETQYF
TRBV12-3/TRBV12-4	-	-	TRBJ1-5	TGTGCCAGCAGTGGCCTGGGGGGGGCGGTGGTCAATCAGCCCCAGCATTTT	CASSGLGGAVVNQPQHF
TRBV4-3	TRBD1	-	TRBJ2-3	TGCGCCAGCAGCCAAGGAGCCGGGACAGGGGTTGGAGATACGCAGTATTTT	CASSQGAGTGVGDTQYF
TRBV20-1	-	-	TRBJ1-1	TGCAGTGCTAGAGATCGCCCGGGGGTCGGGGTAAACACTGAAGCTTTCTTT	CSARDRPGVGVNTEAFF
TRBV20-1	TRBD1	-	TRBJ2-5	TGCAGTGCTGGGAGGACAGGGGGCGACGGCCAGTACTTC	CSAGRTGGDGQYF
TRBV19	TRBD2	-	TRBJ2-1	TGTGCCAGTAGTGGGGGACTAGCGGGGGCTAACAATGAGCAGTTCTTC	CASSGGLAGANNEQFF
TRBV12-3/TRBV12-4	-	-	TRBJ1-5	TGTGCCAGCAGTTTTCGAGGGGATCAGCCCCAGCATTTT	CASSFRGDQPQHF
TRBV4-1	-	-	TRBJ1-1	TGCGCCAGCAGTCCTTCTGCGGGGATGAACACTGAAGCTTTCTTT	CASSPSAGMNTEAFF
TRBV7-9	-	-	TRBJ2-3	TGTGCCTCGTGGGCCGGCAGGCCCACAGATACGCAGTATTTT	CASWAGRPTDTQYF
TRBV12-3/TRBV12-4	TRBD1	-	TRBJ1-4	TGTGCCAGCAGTGTCTCACAGGGGGCGCGGAATGAAAAACTGTTTTTT	CASSVSQGARNEKLFF
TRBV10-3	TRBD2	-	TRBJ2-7	TGTGCCATCAGTGAGACTAGCGGGAGGAGGGCCTACGAGCAGTACTTC	CAISETSGRRAYEQYF
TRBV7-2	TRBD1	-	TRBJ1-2	TGTGCCAGCAGCCGGGGGACAGGGGGCGCTTCTAGCTATGGCTACACCTTC	CASSRGTGGASSYGYTF
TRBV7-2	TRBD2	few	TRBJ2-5	TGTGCCAGCAGCTCAGGGACTAGCGGGTGGCCCCCAGAGACCCAGTACTTC	CASSSGTSGWPPETQYF
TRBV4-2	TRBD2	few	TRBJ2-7	TGTGCCAGCAGCCGGACGGGACTAGCGGGACCTTCCCAGGCGTACGAGCAGTACTTC	CASSRTGLAGPSQAYEQYF
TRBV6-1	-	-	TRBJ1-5	TGTGCCAGCAGTGGGGGCGGAGATAGCAATCAGCCCCAGCATTTT	CASSGGGDSNQPQHF
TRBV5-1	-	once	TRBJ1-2	TGCGCCAGCACCGGGACGGGCGACGAATATGGCTACACCTTC	CASTGTGDEYGYTF
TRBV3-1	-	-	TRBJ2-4	TGTGCCAGCAGCCGAGAAGGTTGGGGGCCTCAAAACATTCAGTACTTC	CASSREGWGPQNIQYF
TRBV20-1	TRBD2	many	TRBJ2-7	TGCAGTGCTGGTCCCCAGCGGGAGGCAAACGAGCAGTACTTC	CSAGPQREANEQYF
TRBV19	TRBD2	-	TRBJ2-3	TGTGCCAGTAGTATAGATCTAGCGGGGGGGCAAGATACGCAGTATTTT	CASSIDLAGGQDTQYF
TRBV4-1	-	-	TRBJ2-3	TGCGCCAGCAGCCAAGACGGAGGGCAAAGCACAGATACGCAGTATTTT	CASSQDGGQSTDTQYF
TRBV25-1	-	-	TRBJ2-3	TGTGCCAGCAGTGATCGGGGCGGACTCACAGATACGCAGTATTTT	CASSDRGGLTDTQYF
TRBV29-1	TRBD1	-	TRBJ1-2	TGCAGCGTTGAAGATAGGGGGCGACTCTACGGCTACACCTTC	CSVEDRGRLYGYTF
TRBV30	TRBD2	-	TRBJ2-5	TGTGCCTGGAGGGGACTAGCGGGAGAGGAGACCCAGTACTTC	CAWRGLAGEETQYF
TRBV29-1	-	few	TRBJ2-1	TGCAGCGTTGAAGATAGGGATGAGCAGTTCTTC	CSVEDRDEQFF
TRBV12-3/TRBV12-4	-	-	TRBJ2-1	TGTGCCAGCAGCCCACTTTCCAGAGAGCAGTTCTTC	CASSPLSREQFF
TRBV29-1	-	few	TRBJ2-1	TGCAGCGTTGAAGATCCGGAGGTCGATGAGCAGTTCTTC	CSVEDPEVDEQFF
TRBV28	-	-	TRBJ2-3	TGTGCCAGCAGTTTGCAGCTGATTACAGATACGCAGTATTTT	CASSLQLITDTQYF
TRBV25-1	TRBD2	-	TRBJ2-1	TGTGCCAGCAGCCCGACTAGCGGGAGGGGGTTATCCTACAATGAGCAGTTCTTC	CASSPTSGRGLSYNEQFF
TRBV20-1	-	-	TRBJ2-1	TGCAGTGCTGGATCCGATGAGCAGTTCTTC	CSAGSDEQFF
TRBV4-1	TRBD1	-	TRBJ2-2	TGCGCCAGCAGCCAAGATACAGGGGCGGTTGGGGCCGGGGAGCTGTTTTTT	CASSQDTGAVGAGELFF
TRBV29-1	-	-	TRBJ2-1	TGCAGCGCAGCCCCCGTGAATGAGCAGTTCTTC	CSAAPVNEQFF
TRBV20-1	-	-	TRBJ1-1	TGCAGTGCTAGCGAGTTGAGTCGGGGGTACAATACTGAAGCTTTCTTT	CSASELSRGYNTEAFF
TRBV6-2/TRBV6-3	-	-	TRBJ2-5	TGTGCCAGCAGTTACTCTCTGACAGCCTTCTACCAAGGGACCCAGTACTTC	CASSYSLTAFYQGTQYF
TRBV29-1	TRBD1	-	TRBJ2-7	TGCAGCGTGGGACAGACATTCTACGAGCAGTACTTC	CSVGQTFYEQYF
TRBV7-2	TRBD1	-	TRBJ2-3	TGCGCCAGCAGCCTCGGGACAGGGCACACAGATACGCAGTATTTT	CASSLGTGHTDTQYF
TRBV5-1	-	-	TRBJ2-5	TGCGCCAGCAGCCCCAGCCCCACTCGGAGCCAAGAGACCCAGTACTTC	CASSPSPTRSQETQYF
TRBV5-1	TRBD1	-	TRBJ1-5	TGCGCCAGCAGCGTGGGGACAGGGGTTCAGCCCCAGCATTTT	CASSVGTGVQPQHF
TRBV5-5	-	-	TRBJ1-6	TGTGCCAGCAGCTTCTTACAGGGAGATAATTCACCCCTCCACTTT	CASSFLQGDNSPLHF
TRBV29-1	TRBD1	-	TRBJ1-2	TGCAGCGTTGGGCGGACAGGGGGCTATGGCTACACCTTC	CSVGRTGGYGYTF
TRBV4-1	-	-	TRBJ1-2	TGCGCCAGCAGCCCGGTAGGGGGGCTCTATGGCTACACCTTC	CASSPVGGLYGYTF
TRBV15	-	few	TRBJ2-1	TGTGCCACCAGCACACAGGGAAAAGGAAGAAATGAGCAGTTCTTC	CATSTQGKGRNEQFF
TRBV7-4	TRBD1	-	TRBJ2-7	TGTGCCAGCAGCTTAGGGGGGACAGAGACCTACTACGAGCAGTACTTC	CASSLGGTETYYEQYF
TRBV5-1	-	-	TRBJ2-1	TGCGCCAGCAGCTTGGCCACCTTAGGGAGCGGGCGCTCCTACAACGAGCAGTTCTTC	CASSLATLGSGRSYNEQFF
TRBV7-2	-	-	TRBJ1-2	TGTGCCAGCAGCTCACGGGGGAATAACTATGGCTACACCTTC	CASSSRGNNYGYTF
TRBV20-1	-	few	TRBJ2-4	TGCAGTGCTAGAGACGGGGGCACCAAAAACATTCAGTACTTC	CSARDGGTKNIQYF
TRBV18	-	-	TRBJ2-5	TGTGCCAGCTCAGGTGGAGGATCGGAGACCCAGTACTTC	CASSGGGSETQYF
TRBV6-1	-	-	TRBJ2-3	TGTGCCAGCATCTACCGGGACAGGGAGCTAGCGGGAGATAAAGATACGCAGTATTTT	CASIYRDRELAGDKDTQYF
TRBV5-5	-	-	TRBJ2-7	TGTGCCAGTAATGCGGGCCTCCAAACCTACGAGCAGTACTTC	CASNAGLQTYEQYF
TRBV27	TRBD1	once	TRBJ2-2	TGTGCCAGCAGTTCGACAGGGTGGCGGGCCGGGGAGCTGTTTTTT	CASSSTGWRAGELFF